These T cell receptor beta chains were read from a single sample in a study of T cell repertoires in cytomegalovirus infection. TCRdb analysed the reads with MiXCR anew, one entry per CDR3 protein. The sample yields 560,000 or so distinct CDR3 sequences, approximately 17% seen once. The sample was CD8+ T cells from PBMCs. Receptors were obtained from a human donor in good health (CMV status not recorded). Some clones in this sample may be carry-over from other donors' samples. The conserved cysteine and the conserved F or W are not part of the CDR3 here.

J	V	CDR3
TRBJ1-4	TRBV27	AREREKLF
TRBJ2-1	TRBV6-1	ASSEALALWQF
TRBJ1-4	TRBV20-1	SAWDRGPRNEKLF
TRBJ2-1	TRBV6-5	ASSRPTSGYNEQF
TRBJ2-2	TRBV25-1	ASSDGAGDGVNTGELF
TRBJ2-3	TRBV4-1	ASSQRLARTDTQY
TRBJ2-7	TRBV7-9	ASTTSVSLSSYEQY
TRBJ1-1	TRBV27	ASSSPSQSPTEAF
TRBJ2-1	TRBV7-9	ASSLNSAGEENEQF
TRBJ2-2	TRBV5-1	ASSVGLAGSGGELF
TRBJ2-7	TRBV28	ASSSNEQY